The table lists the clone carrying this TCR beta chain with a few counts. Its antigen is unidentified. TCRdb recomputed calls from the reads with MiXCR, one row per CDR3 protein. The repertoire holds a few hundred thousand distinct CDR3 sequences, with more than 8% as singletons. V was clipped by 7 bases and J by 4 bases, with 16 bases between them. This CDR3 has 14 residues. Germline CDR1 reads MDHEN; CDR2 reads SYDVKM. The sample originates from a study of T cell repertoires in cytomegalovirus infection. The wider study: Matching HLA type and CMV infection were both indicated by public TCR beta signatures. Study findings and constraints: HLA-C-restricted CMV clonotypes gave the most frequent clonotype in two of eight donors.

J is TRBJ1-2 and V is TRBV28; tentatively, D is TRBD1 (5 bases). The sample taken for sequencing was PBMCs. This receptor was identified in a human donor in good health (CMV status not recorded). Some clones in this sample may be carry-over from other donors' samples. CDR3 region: CASTPGGDPYGYTF. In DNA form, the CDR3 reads TGTGCCAGCACCCCTGGGGGGGACCCCTATGGCTACACCTTC.